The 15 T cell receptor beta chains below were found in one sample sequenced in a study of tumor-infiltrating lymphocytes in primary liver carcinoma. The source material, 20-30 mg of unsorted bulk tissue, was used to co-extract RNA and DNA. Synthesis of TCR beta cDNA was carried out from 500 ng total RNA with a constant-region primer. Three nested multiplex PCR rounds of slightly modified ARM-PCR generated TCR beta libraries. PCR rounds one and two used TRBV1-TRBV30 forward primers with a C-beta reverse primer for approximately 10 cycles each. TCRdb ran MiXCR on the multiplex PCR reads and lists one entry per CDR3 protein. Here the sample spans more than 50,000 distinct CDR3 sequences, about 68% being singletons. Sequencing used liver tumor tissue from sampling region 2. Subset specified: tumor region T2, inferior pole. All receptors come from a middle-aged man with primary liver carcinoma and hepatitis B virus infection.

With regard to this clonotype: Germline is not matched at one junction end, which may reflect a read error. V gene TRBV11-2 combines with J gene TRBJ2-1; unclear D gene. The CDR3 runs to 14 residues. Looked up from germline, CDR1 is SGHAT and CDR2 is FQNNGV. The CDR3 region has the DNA TGCGCCAGCAGCTTAGGAGTTCCCTATGATGAGCAGTTCTTC. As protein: CASSLGVPYDEQFF.

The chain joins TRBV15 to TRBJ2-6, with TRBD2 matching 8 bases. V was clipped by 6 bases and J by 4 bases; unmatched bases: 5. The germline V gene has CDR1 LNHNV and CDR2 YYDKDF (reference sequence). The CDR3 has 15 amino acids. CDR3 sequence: CATSLPGGGANVLTF. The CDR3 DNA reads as TGTGCCACCAGTCTTCCGGGAGGGGGGGCCAACGTCCTGACTTTC.

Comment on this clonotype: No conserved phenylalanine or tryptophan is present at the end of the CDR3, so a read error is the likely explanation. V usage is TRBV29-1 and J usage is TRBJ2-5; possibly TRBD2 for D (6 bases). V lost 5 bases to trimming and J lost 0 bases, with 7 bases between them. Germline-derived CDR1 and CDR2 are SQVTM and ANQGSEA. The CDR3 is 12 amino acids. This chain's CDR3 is CSVRDYQETQYS. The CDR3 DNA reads TGCAGCGTTCGGGACTACCAAGAGACCCAGTACTCT.

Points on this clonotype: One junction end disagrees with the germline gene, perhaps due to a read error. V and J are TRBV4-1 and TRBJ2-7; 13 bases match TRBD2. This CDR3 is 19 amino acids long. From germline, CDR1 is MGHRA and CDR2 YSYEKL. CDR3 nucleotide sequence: TGTGCCAGCAGCCCATCAGGCGGACTAGCGGGAGTCGGGCTCGACGAGCATTACTTC. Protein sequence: CASSPSGGLAGVGLDEHYF.

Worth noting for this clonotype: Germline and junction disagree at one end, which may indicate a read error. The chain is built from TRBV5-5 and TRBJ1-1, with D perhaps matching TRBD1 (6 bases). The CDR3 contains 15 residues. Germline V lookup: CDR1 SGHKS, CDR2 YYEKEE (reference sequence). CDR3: CASSRGGRMNTEALF. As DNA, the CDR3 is TGTGCCAGCAGCCGAGGGGGGCGAATGAACACTGAAGCTTTATTC. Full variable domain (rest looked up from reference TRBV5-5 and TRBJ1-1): DAGVTQSPTHLIKTRGQQVTLRCSPISGHKSVSWYQQVLGQGPQFIFQYYEKEERGRGNFPDRFSARQFPNYSSELNVNALLLGDSALYLCASSRGGRMNTEALFGQGTRLTVV.

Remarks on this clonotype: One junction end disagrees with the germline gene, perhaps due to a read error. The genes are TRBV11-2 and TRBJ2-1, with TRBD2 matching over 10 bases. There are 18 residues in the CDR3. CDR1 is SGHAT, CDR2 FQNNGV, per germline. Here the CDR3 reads CASSLGWRLAGDYNEQFF. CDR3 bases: TGTGCAAGCAGCTTGGGATGGAGACTAGCGGGTGACTACAATGAGCAGTTCTTC.

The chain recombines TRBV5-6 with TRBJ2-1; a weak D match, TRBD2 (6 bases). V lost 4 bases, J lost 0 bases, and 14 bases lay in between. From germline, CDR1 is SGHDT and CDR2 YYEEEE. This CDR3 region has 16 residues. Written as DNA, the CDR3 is TGTGCCAGCAGCCTGGAGGGCAGGAGCTCCTACAATGAGCAGTTCTTC. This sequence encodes CASSLEGRSSYNEQFF.

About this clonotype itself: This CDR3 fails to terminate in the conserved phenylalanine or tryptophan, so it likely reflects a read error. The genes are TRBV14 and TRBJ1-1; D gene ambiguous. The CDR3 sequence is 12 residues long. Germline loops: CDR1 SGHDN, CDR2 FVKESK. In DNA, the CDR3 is TGTGCCTGCAGTCAAGACCGGGCTGAAGCTTTCCTT. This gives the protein CACSQDRAEAFL.

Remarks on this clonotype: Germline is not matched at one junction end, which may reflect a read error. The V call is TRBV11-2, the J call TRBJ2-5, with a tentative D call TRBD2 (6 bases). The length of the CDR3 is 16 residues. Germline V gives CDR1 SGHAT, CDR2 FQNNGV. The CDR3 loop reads CASRSRDSAHQEIHHF. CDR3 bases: TGTGCCAGCAGATCTCGGGACTCGGCCCACCAAGAGATCCATCACTTC.

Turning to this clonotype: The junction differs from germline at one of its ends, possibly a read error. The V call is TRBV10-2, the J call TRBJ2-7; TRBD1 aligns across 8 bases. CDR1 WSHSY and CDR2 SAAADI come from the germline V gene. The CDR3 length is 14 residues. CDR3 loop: CAISGQGPPYELYF. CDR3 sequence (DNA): TGCGCCATCTCCGGACAGGGACCACCCTACGAGCTGTACTTC.

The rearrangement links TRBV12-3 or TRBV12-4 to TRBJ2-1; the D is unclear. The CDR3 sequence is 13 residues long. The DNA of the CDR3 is TGTGTAAGCAGCCATAGGCCCTACAATGAGCAGTTCTTC. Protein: CVSSHRPYNEQFF.

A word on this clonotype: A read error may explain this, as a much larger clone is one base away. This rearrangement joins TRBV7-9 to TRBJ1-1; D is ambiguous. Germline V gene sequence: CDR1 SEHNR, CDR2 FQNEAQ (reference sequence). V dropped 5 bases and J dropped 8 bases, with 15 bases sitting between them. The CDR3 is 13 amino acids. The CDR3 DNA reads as TGTGCCAGCAGCCCCGTGGGGAGCGCCGAAGCTTTCTTT. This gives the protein CASSPVGSAEAFF.

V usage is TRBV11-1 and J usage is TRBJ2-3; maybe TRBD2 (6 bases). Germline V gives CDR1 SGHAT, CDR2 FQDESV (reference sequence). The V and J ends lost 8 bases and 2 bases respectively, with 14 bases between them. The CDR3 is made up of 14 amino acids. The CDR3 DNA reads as TGTGCCAGCGCGAGGGGAGGTGACACAGATACGCAGTATTTT. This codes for CASARGGDTDTQYF.

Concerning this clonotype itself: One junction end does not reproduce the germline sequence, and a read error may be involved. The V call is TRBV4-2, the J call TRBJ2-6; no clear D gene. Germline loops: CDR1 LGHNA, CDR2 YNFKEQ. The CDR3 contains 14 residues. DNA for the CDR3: TGCGCCAGCAGCCCAGAAACTGGGGTCAACGTCCTGACTTTC. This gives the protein CASSPETGVNVLTF.

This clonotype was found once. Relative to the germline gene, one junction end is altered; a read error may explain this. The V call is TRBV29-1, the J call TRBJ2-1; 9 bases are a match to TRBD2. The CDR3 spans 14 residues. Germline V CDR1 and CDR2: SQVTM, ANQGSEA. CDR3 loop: CSVEVLAGVNEQLF. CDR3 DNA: TGCAGCGTTGAAGTTTTAGCGGGAGTAAATGAGCAGCTCTTC.